These 21 T cell receptor beta chains share one sample of origin, sequenced in a study of blood T cell repertoires in COVID-19 (dated by TCRdb to about 2020). Library construction relied on the immunoSEQ multiplex PCR assay. TCRdb limited this immuneACCESS table to in-frame rearrangements with V and J called. A share of clones is missing; checked studies link under half to unresolved V genes, and the rest is unexplained. This sample gives some 200,000 clones in total; 80% to 90% of them show up just once. The ten largest clones add up to approximately 6.1% of the sample. Sequencing was done on a sample of peripheral blood. The receptors originated from a man of 80 years or more with acute or convalescent COVID-19.

The CDR3 is CASSKPGQAALRLSYNEQFF. The CDR3 DNA is TGTGCCAGCAGCAAGCCGGGACAGGCCGCCTTGAGACTCTCCTACAATGAGCAGTTCTTC. J is TRBJ2-1 and V is TRBV5-5, with 8 bases lining up with TRBD1. V shed 4 bases, J shed 0 bases, and the junction held 18 bases outside the gene matches. Germline assignment: CDR1 SGHKS and CDR2 YYEKEE (reference sequence). The CDR3 consists of 20 residues. Full variable domain (remainder filled in from reference TRBV5-5 and TRBJ2-1): DAGVTQSPTHLIKTRGQQVTLRCSPISGHKSVSWYQQVLGQGPQFIFQYYEKEERGRGNFPDRFSARQFPNYSSELNVNALLLGDSALYLCASSKPGQAALRLSYNEQFFGPGTRLTVL.

The chain links TRBV7-3 to TRBJ1-6; no clear D. The CDR3 loop spans 12 amino acids. Per the germline V gene, CDR1 is SGHTA and CDR2 is FQGTGA. Between the trimmed V and J ends, which lost 5 bases and 14 bases, there was a span of 13 bases. In DNA, the CDR3 is TGTGCCAGCAGCCCTCCCGACAAAGCCCTCCACTTT. This codes for CASSPPDKALHF. The variable domain in full, completed from reference TRBV7-3 and TRBJ1-6, reads GAGVSQTPSNKVTEKGKYVELRCDPISGHTALYWYRQSLGQGPEFLIYFQGTGAADDSGLPNDRFFAVRPEGSVSTLKIQRTERGDSAVYLCASSPPDKALHFGNGTRLTVT.

This clone showed up just a few times. The chain couples TRBV6-7 to TRBJ1-4, with D tentatively TRBD1 (6 bases). TRBV6-7 is annotated as an ORF whose role is uncertain. The ends were cut back, 5 bases at V and 3 bases at J, with 22 bases in the middle. The CDR3 is 18 residues long. The CDR3 sequence is CASSPGLYKQGPNEKLFF. The CDR3 DNA reads TGTGCCAGCAGTCCAGGTCTTTACAAACAGGGCCCTAATGAAAAACTGTTTTTT.

This sequence joins TRBV10-3 and TRBJ2-7, with unresolved D. The germline V and J ends were trimmed by 4 bases and 6 bases, with 7 bases remaining between them. The CDR3 consists of 11 residues. From germline, CDR1 is ENHRY and CDR2 SYGVKD. The CDR3 nucleotides are TGTGCCATCAGTGGGGCTGGCGAGCAGTACTTC. Encoded protein: CAISGAGEQYF.

The chain combines TRBV7-2 with TRBJ1-1; D gene unclear. Germline values: CDR1 SGHTA, CDR2 FQGNSA. The ends were cut back, 2 bases at V and 1 base at J, with 5 bases in the middle. The CDR3 runs to 13 residues. The CDR3 DNA follows: TGTGCCAGCAGCTTACTCTCGAACACTGAAGCTTTCTTT. Residues: CASSLLSNTEAFF.

The chain links TRBV3-1 (or the pseudogene TRBV3-2) to TRBJ2-7, with 10 bases identical to TRBD2. CDR1 LGHDT and CDR2 YNNKEL come from the germline V gene (reference sequence). This CDR3 spans 15 amino acids. V trimming: 1 base; J trimming: 4 bases; junction bases outside the gene matches: 4. The CDR3 coding sequence is TGTGCCAGCAGCCAAGGGACTAGCGGACCTTACGAGCAGTACTTC. It specifies CASSQGTSGPYEQYF.

The V gene is TRBV9, the J gene TRBJ1-4, with 8 bases identical to TRBD1. The V gene end was trimmed by 4 bases and the J gene end by 5 bases; junction bases not matched to a gene: 7. Looked up from germline, CDR1 is SGDLS and CDR2 is YYNGEE. CDR3 length: 15 amino acids. CDR3 residues: CASSTNTGGNEKLFF. For the CDR3, the DNA is TGTGCCAGCAGCACGAATACAGGGGGAAATGAAAAACTGTTTTTT. Looking up the rest from reference TRBV9 and TRBJ1-4 gives the full variable domain: DSGVTQTPKHLITATGQRVTLRCSPRSGDLSVYWYQQSLDQGLQFLIQYYNGEERAKGNILERFSAQQFPDLHSELNLSSLELGDSALYFCASSTNTGGNEKLFFGSGTQLSVL.

The rearrangement joins TRBV5-1 to TRBJ1-1; D call uncertain. The CDR3 has 13 residues. Germline values: CDR1 SGHRS, CDR2 YFSETQ. V lost 5 bases, J lost 0 bases, and 8 bases lay in between. The CDR3 bases are TGCGCCAGCAGAATCGGAGTGAACACTGAAGCTTTCTTT. Translating gives CASRIGVNTEAFF. Supplemented by reference TRBV5-1 and TRBJ1-1, the full variable domain reads KAGVTQTPRYLIKTRGQQVTLSCSPISGHRSVSWYQQTPGQGLQFLFEYFSETQRNKGNFPGRFSGRQFSNSRSEMNVSTLELGDSALYLCASRIGVNTEAFFGQGTRLTVV.

The J gene is TRBJ2-5, the V gene TRBV7-3, with D tentatively TRBD1 (6 bases). Per the germline V gene, CDR1 is SGHTA and CDR2 is FQGTGA. This CDR3 has 14 amino acids. V was pared by 5 bases and J by 4 bases, with 14 bases between. The CDR3 spells CASSLGTPAETQYF. The CDR3 DNA is TGTGCCAGCAGCCTCGGGACACCGGCAGAGACCCAGTACTTC.

V usage is TRBV27 and J usage is TRBJ2-7; 8 bases are shared with TRBD2. This CDR3 contains 15 residues. V dropped 6 bases and J dropped 4; count of bases not matched to a gene: 11. Germline CDR1 and CDR2: MNHEY and SMNVEV (reference sequence). The CDR3 loop is CASRLAGPLHYEQYF. In DNA form, the CDR3 reads TGTGCCAGCAGATTAGCGGGACCGCTTCATTACGAGCAGTACTTC.

This chain uses TRBV15 with TRBJ2-5, with 8 nucleotides matching TRBD1. This CDR3 spans 14 amino acids. The germline gives CDR1 LNHNV, CDR2 YYDKDF (reference sequence). J was trimmed by 1 base and V by 5 bases; bases with no gene match: 3. The DNA of the CDR3 is TGTGCCACCAGCCGGGACAGGAGCCAAGAGACCCAGTACTTC. Amino acids: CATSRDRSQETQYF.

V gene TRBV11-3 combines with J gene TRBJ2-7; D gene ambiguous. CDR1 is SGHNT and CDR2 is YENEEA in the germline V gene. This CDR3 has 12 amino acids. Between the trimmed V and J ends, which lost 2 bases and 6 bases, there was a span of 8 bases. Here the CDR3 reads CASSLISGEQYF. CDR3 DNA: TGTGCCAGCAGCTTAATCTCCGGCGAGCAGTACTTC. The full variable domain, in which reference TRBV11-3 and TRBJ2-7 provide the parts outside the CDR3, is EAGVVQSPRYKIIEKKQPVAFWCNPISGHNTLYWYLQNLGQGPELLIRYENEEAVDDSQLPKDRFSAERLKGVDSTLKIQPAELGDSAVYLCASSLISGEQYFGPGTRLTVT.

The chain carries TRBV6-2 or TRBV6-3 and TRBJ2-7; D is unclear. The CDR3 covers 15 residues. V was cut by 4 bases and J by 2 bases, with 15 bases left in between. From germline, CDR1 is MNHEY and CDR2 SVGEGT. CDR3 nucleotide sequence: TGTGCCAGCAGTTTTCCCCTCGGCGGAGCCTACGAGCAGTACTTC. Translated, it gives CASSFPLGGAYEQYF.

The chain employs TRBV5-1 and TRBJ2-3, with 7 bases matching TRBD1. V was clipped by 4 bases and J by 2 bases; unmatched bases: 4. Germline V lookup: CDR1 SGHRS, CDR2 YFSETQ. The CDR3 totals 14 residues. This CDR3 is CASSNGQATDTQYF. CDR3 in DNA: TGCGCCAGCAGCAACGGACAGGCCACAGATACGCAGTATTTT.

Worth noting for this clone: The sample carries other DNA sequences with the same CDR3. The V call is TRBV5-1, the J call TRBJ1-1; unclear D gene. CDR3 length equals 13 residues. V shed 0 bases and J shed 1 base, with 4 bases lying between them. CDR1 and CDR2 (germline): SGHRS, YFSETQ. The CDR3 DNA reads TGCGCCAGCAGCTTGGGAGGGAACACTGAAGCTTTCTTT. Translated: CASSLGGNTEAFF.

V gene TRBV7-8 combines with J gene TRBJ2-3; TRBD1 might be the D (5 bases). CDR1 and CDR2 (germline): SGHVS, FQNEAQ. The CDR3 loop spans 15 amino acids. Trimming left V 3 bases short and J 4 bases short, with 14 bases between. CDR3 coding DNA: TGTGCCAGCAGCTTCCAGGGTGGTGGTTCAGATACGCAGTATTTT. Translating gives CASSFQGGGSDTQYF. Full variable domain (rest looked up from reference TRBV7-8 and TRBJ2-3): GAGVSQSPRYKVAKRGQDVALRCDPISGHVSLFWYQQALGQGPEFLTYFQNEAQLDKSGLPSDRFFAERPEGSVSTLKIQRTQQEDSAVYLCASSFQGGGSDTQYFGPGTRLTVL.

V usage is TRBV7-8 and J usage is TRBJ1-2; D is unclear. Trimming took off 1 base at V and 1 base at J, with 7 bases between the two ends. Germline CDR1 SGHVS, CDR2 FQNEAQ. This CDR3 spans 14 amino acids. CDR3 DNA: TGTGCCAGCAGCTTAGGTCTCGGTAACTATGGCTACACCTTC. This encodes CASSLGLGNYGYTF.

The chain combines TRBV7-2 with TRBJ2-1, with 8 bases identical to TRBD1. CDR1 and CDR2 (germline): SGHTA, FQGNSA. This CDR3 has 11 amino acids. Trimming took 5 bases from V and 12 from J; bases not matched to a gene: 3. CDR3 coding DNA: TGTGCCAGCAGCAACGACAGGGGGCAGTTCTTC. Translated, it gives CASSNDRGQFF.

The J gene is TRBJ2-5, the V gene TRBV9; 7 positions match TRBD1. CDR1 and CDR2 (germline): SGDLS, YYNGEE. This CDR3 has 14 residues. V trimming: 4 bases; J trimming: 5 bases; junction bases outside the gene matches: 8. The CDR3 spells CASSLRTGQETQYF. The CDR3 region has the DNA TGTGCCAGCAGCCTCCGGACAGGTCAGGAGACCCAGTACTTC.

V is TRBV18 and J is TRBJ1-5, with D perhaps TRBD1 (5 bases). Germline lookup yields CDR1 KGHSH and CDR2 LQKENI. This CDR3 contains 14 residues. The ends were cut back, 1 base at V and 6 bases at J, with 10 bases in the middle. The CDR3, as DNA: TGTGCCAGCTCACCACAGACAGTAGGTCAGCCCCAGCATTTT. Translating gives CASSPQTVGQPQHF.

The rearrangement links TRBV11-2 to TRBJ2-3; D might be TRBD2 (5 bases). CDR1 SGHAT and CDR2 FQNNGV come from the germline V gene. The CDR3 has 14 residues. V lost 1 base and J 4 bases, leaving 9 bases between the germline ends. The CDR3 loop is CASSLGAGADTQYF. CDR3 nucleotides: TGTGCCAGCAGCTTAGGGGCGGGTGCAGATACGCAGTATTTT.